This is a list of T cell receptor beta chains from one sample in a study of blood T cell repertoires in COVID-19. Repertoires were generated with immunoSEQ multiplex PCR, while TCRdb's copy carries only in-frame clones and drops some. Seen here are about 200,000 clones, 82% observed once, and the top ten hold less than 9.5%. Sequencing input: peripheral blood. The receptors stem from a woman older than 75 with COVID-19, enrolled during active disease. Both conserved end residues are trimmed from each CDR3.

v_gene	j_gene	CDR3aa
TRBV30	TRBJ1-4	AWSEPGGTNEKLF
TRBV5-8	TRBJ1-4	ASSHRGKANEKLF
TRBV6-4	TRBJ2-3	ASSDSQGDTQY
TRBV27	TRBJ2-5	ASSHGWYETQY
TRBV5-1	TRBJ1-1	ASSLGGLLNTEAF
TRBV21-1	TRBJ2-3	ASSKPPGGGVLDTQY
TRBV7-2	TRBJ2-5	ASSLQAGGTQY
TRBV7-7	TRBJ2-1	ASSLGGGTYNEQF
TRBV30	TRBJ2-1	AWDRGRTEQF
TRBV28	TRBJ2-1	ASSLLRNEQF
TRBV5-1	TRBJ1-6	ASSWGGQGNSPLH
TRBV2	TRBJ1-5	ASSAQSGGRQPQH
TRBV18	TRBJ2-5	ASSPRGSQETQY
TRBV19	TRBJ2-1	ASSKGDSSYNEQF
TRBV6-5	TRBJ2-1	ASSFSRGLMNEQF
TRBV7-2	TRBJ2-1	ASSFASLAGVPNEQF
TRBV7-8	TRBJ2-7	ASSDSTYEQY
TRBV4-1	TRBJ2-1	ASSQDHAGPAHNEQF
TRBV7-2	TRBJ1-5	ASSFRGIQPQH
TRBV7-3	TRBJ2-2	ASGPGAGELF
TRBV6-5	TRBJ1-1	ASSYGRDFTEAF
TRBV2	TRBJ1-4	ASSERGLSNEKLF
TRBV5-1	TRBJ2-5	ASSTGLAGGPSAQETQY
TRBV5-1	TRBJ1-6	ASSEGQISPLH
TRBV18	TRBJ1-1	ASSPSNTEAF
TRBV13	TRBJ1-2	ASSRLTGAYT
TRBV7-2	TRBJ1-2	ASSLVTANYGYT
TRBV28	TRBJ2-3	ASRGSGRTDTQY
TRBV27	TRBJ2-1	ASSRWETGVKNEQF
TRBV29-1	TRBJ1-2	IIEGSNGYT
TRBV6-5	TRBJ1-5	ASTEDVREPQH
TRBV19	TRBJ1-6	ASSTGQGRVTSPLH
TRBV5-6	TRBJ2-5	ASSFRETQY
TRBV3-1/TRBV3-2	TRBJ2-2	ASSQEGLARPTGELF
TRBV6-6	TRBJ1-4	ASSHRTGRNEKLF
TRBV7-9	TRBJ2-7	ASSSPGQGIYEQY
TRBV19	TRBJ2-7	ASSKRDGPSEQY
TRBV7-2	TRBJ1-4	ASSGRQGAGEKLF
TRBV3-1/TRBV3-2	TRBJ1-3	ASSPRESLGNTIY
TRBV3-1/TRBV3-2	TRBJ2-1	ASSQDSGRAQQF
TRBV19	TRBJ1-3	ASSMYPGKKAGNTIY
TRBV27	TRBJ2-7	ASSWAGEQY
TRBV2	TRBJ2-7	ASSRGYEQY
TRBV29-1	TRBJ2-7	SVATGKWYEQY
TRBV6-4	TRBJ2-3	ASSAGYLTDTQY
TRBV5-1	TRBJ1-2	ASSFGQGVLGYGYT
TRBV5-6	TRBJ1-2	ASRDSYGYT
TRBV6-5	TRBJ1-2	ASSQGRYGYT
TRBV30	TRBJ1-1	AAGHPNTEAF
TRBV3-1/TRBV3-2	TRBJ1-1	ASSRSEGTEAF
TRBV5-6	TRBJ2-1	ASSRRGQVEYNEQF
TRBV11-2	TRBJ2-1	ASSLDRANEQF
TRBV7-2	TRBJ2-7	ASSSRQAAGNEQY